This T cell receptor (beta chain) was captured by sequencing in a study of T cells in Graves' hyperthyroidism and ophthalmopathy (dated by TCRdb to between 2018 and 2021). Regarding the complete study: Peripheral blood samples were taken at the time of initial diagnosis, prior to any treatment. To identify TCR V-J signatures that set the groups apart, the researchers used a discovery cohort of 100 patients, made up of 43 with Graves' ophthalmopathy and 57 with stable Graves' hyperthyroidism. Whether ophthalmopathy could be predicted prospectively was tested in an independent validation cohort made up of some 20 hyperthyroidism patients plus 17 patients who later progressed to ophthalmopathy. In addition, the study compared T-cell repertoires in thyroid tissue and in blood from a handful of Graves' hyperthyroidism patients. Once sampling was done, hyperthyroidism patients were given methimazole at a starting dose of 30 mg daily, whereas ophthalmopathy patients were given high-dose intravenous methylprednisolone. The paper reports TCR Vbeta CDR3 sequencing of fewer than 150 peripheral blood samples: approximately 43 ophthalmopathy, 70 to 85 hyperthyroidism and approximately 17 progressor patients. The 80 to 100 discovery patients were randomly divided into training and test sets at a 7:3 ratio. Broader findings and caveats from the paper: Most expanded thyroid clonotypes (frequency above 0.001) were also detected in blood, suggesting blood repertoires may reflect thyroid immune responses. Sample size was not statistically predetermined, and investigators were not blinded to group allocation. Ophthalmopathy was separated from stable hyperthyroidism by a 13 V-J signature model, with about 86% sensitivity and about 81% specificity obtained in cross-validation and 80%/75% obtained in testing. In validation, the model predicted progression to ophthalmopathy with around 71% sensitivity and 72% to 85% specificity, a median of about six months before onset.

The CDR3 holds 16 amino acids from the cysteine to the phenylalanine. Only CDR3 DNA is held: 48 bases, read in frame from base 1. V loses 5 bases at its end and J loses 3 bases; junction bases beyond the gene matches: 6. This clonotype was observed at least ten times. What this receptor recognizes is not known. One base away there is no much larger clone; base qualities are not given. The TCR beta CDR3 regions were amplified from RNA transcripts. A first-round RT-PCR of the TCR CDR3 used the HTBI primer set with the Qiagen OneStep RT-PCR kit. A second multiplex PCR round built the libraries, followed by size selection and purification. The libraries were sequenced on an Illumina HiSeq2000 using paired-end 100 bp reads. The published analysis was carried out like this. Raw data were processed with SOAPnuke, discarding reads with adapters, uncalled bases, mean Phred below 15, or no exact constant-primer or identifier match. High-quality paired reads were merged with COPE v1.2.5, and unique nucleotide sequences were defined as clonotypes. MiTCR v1.1 was used to align clonotypes to the IMGT TRBV, TRBD and TRBJ reference segments. Analysis was restricted to V-J combinations with a frequency above 0.0001, which covered 99.2% of repertoires. The TCS score was defined as the ratio of F50 (clonal expansion) to E x V (chaos), calculated using BLOSUM62-based TCRdist between CDR3 peptides within each V-J. Welch's t-statistics and random forest reduced roughly 540 V-J features to about 13, which were used in a naive Bayes classifier (R e1071). TCRdb cleaned the public reads at Q25 with fastp, built clones with MiXCR and kept in-frame beta chains. Each entry is one CDR3 protein sequence, shown with its most common DNA and genes. The V and J calls were determined by TCRdb, not by the authors. This sample is represented by roughly 720,000 distinct CDR3 sequences; roughly a sixth of them were singletons. Clones ranked in the top ten supply about 16% of the sample.

A patient counted as having stable Graves' hyperthyroidism if no progression to ophthalmopathy occurred over 18 months of follow-up. Hyperthyroidism patients were newly diagnosed, had a disease duration of under 2 months, and were aged 18 to 65 years. Patients with uncontrolled infections, other autoimmune diseases, pregnancy or lactation were excluded. Clinical symptoms, serum thyroxine and TRAb, thyroid ultrasound, and orbital computed tomography formed the basis for the diagnoses. Ficoll-Paque density gradient centrifugation was used to isolate PBMCs from 8.5 to 10 ml of fresh peripheral blood. Trizol reagent was used to extract total RNA, and RNA quality was then checked on an Agilent 2100 Bioanalyzer.

The rearranged chain carries TRBV12-3 or TRBV12-4 and TRBJ2-1; 11 central bases correspond to TRBD2. The clonotype comes from a middle-aged man with Graves' hyperthyroidism. The sequenced material came from blood. The CDR3 region has the sequence CASSGMLAGGYNEQFF. The bases are TGTGCCAGCAGTGGAATGCTAGCGGGAGGCTACAATGAGCAGTTCTTC.